The 2 T cell receptor beta chains below were found in one sample sequenced in a study of blood T cell repertoires in COVID-19. Using immunoSEQ multiplex PCR, the repertoire was profiled, and TCRdb retains in-frame clones only, with some absent. The table has about 190,000 clones, about 81% seen once. Specimen: peripheral blood. These receptors came from a woman aged 55-70 years with COVID-19, enrolled during active disease.

This chain links TRBV4-1 with TRBJ2-3; TRBD2 aligns across 13 bases. There are 16 residues in the CDR3. The germline V gene encodes CDR1 MGHRA and CDR2 YSYEKL. The ends lost 0 bases at V and 5 bases at J; junction bases unmatched: 2. The CDR3 DNA reads TGCGCCAGCAGCCAAGAACTAGCGGGGGGGCTAGATACGCAGTATTTT. The encoded protein is CASSQELAGGLDTQYF.

J is TRBJ2-7 and V is TRBV5-6; 8 bases are shared with TRBD2. The CDR3 consists of 14 residues. The germline CDR1 and CDR2 sequences are SGHDT and YYEEEE. V trimming: 3 bases; J trimming: 2 bases; junction bases outside the gene matches: 4. The chain's CDR3 is CASSWIAGPYEQYV. In nucleotides, the CDR3 is TGTGCCAGCAGCTGGATAGCGGGACCCTACGAGCAGTACGTC.